This T cell receptor beta chain was sequenced in a study of CD8 T cells in Susac syndrome. CDR3 size: 15 residues. Trimming pared 7 bases from V and 1 base from J, leaving 15 bases between. The RNA input was about 0.5 to 1 ug, and it was reverse transcribed with random hexamers. TCRdb redid the calling of the immunoSEQ multiplex PCR reads with MiXCR, one entry per CDR3 protein. The table shows about 210,000 distinct CDR3 sequences, with about 96% occurring only once. The sequence was obtained from a human donor with multiple sclerosis. Sequencing was performed on CD4+ T cells from PBMCs. This chain connects TRBV12-3 or TRBV12-4 to TRBJ2-3; D may correspond to TRBD1 or TRBD2 (5 bases each). This CDR3 is CASKPHRRGTDTQYF. The CDR3 nucleotides read TGTGCCAGCAAGCCCCACAGGCGGGGCACAGATACGCAGTATTTT.